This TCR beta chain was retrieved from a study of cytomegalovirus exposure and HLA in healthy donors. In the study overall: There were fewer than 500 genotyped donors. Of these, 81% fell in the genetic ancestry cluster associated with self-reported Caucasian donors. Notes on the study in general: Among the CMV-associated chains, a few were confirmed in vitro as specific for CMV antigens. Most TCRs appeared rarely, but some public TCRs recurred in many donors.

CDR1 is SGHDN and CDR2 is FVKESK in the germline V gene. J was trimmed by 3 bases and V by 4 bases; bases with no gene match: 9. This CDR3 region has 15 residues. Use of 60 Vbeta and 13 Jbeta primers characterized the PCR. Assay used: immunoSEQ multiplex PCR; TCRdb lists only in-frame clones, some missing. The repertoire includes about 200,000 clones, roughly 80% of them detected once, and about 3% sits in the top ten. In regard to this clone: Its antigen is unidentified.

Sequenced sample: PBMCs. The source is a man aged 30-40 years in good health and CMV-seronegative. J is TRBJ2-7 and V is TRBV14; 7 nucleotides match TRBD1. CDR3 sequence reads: CASSRIQGTVYEQYF. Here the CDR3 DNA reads TGTGCCAGCAGCCGGATACAGGGGACAGTCTACGAGCAGTACTTC.